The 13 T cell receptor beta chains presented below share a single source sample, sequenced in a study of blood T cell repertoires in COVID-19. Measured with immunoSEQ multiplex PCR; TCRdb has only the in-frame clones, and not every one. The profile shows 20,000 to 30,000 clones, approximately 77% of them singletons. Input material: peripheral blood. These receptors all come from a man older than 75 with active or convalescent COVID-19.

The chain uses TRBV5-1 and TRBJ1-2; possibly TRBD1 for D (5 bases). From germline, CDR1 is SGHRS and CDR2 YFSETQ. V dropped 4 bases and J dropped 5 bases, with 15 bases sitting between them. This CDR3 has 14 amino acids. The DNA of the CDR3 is TGCGCCAGCAGCCCCGATCCCGGGGGGTATGGCTACACCTTC. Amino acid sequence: CASSPDPGGYGYTF.

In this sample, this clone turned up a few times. This CDR3 is CASSTGTGVRGYTF. CDR3 bases: TGTGCCAGCAGTACAGGGACAGGGGTTAGGGGCTACACCTTC. The rearrangement uses TRBV28 and TRBJ1-2; TRBD1 agrees at 10 bases. The CDR3 has 14 amino acids. The germline CDR1 and CDR2 sequences are MDHEN and SYDVKM. V lost 5 bases, J lost 8 bases, and 8 bases stayed unmatched.

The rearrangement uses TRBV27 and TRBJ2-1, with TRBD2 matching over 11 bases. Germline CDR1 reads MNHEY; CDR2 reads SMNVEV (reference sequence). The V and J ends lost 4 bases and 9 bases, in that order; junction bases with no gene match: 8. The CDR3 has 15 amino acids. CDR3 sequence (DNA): TGTGCCAGCAGTTCCGCTAGCGGGGGGCGGGGTGAGCAGTTCTTC. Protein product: CASSSASGGRGEQFF.

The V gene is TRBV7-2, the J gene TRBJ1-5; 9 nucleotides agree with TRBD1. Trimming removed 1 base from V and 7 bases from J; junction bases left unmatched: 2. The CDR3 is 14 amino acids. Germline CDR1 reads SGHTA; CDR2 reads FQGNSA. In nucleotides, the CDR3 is TGTGCCAGCAGCTTAGACAGGGGGCAACAGCCCCAGCATTTT. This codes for CASSLDRGQQPQHF.

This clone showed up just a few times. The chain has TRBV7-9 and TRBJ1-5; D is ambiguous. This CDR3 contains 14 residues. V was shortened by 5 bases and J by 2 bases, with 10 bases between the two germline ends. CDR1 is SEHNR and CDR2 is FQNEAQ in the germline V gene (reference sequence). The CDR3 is CASSQAEGNQPQHF. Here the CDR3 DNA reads TGTGCCAGCAGCCAGGCGGAGGGCAATCAGCCCCAGCATTTT.

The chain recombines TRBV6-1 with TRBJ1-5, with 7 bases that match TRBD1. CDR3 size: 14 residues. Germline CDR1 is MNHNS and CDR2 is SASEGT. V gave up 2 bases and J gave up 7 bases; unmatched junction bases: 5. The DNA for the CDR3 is TGTGCCAGCAGTGAACGGTCAGGGGGACAGCCCCAGCATTTT. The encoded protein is CASSERSGGQPQHF.

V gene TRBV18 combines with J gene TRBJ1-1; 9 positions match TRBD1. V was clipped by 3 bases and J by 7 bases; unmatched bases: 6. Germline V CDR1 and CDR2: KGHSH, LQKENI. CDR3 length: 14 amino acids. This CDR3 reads CASSPGTGSLEAFF. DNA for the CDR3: TGTGCCAGCTCACCCGGGACAGGGTCGCTTGAAGCTTTCTTT. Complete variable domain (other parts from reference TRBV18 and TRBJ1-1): NAGVMQNPRHLVRRRGQEARLRCSPMKGHSHVYWYRQLPEEGLKFMVYLQKENIIDESGMPKERFSAEFPKEGPSILRIQQVVRGDSAAYFCASSPGTGSLEAFFGQGTRLTVV.

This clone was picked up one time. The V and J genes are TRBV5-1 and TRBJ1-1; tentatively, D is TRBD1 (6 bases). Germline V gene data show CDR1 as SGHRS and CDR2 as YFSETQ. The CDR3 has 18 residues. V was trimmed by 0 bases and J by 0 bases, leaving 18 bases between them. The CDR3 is CASSLAPGQGHMNTEAFF. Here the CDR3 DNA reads TGCGCCAGCAGCTTGGCCCCGGGACAAGGGCATATGAACACTGAAGCTTTCTTT.

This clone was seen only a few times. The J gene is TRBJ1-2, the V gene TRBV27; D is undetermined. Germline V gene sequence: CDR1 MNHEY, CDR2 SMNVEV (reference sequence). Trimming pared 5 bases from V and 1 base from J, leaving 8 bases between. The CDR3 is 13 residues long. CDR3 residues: CASSKSVNYGYTF. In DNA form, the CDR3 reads TGTGCCAGCAGTAAATCTGTTAACTATGGCTACACCTTC.

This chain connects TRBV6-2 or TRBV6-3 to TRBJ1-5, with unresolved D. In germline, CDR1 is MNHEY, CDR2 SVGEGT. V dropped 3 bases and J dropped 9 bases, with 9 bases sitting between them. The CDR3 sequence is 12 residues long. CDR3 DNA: TGTGCCAGCAGTTATAGTCTCGGGCCCCAGCATTTT. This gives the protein CASSYSLGPQHF.

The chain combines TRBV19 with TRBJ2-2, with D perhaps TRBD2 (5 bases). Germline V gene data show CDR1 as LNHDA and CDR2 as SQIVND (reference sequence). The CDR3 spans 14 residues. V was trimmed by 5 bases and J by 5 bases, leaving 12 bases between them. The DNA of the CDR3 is TGTGCCAGTAGTGGGAGTTCGTTTACCGGGGAGCTGTTTTTT. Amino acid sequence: CASSGSSFTGELFF.

CDR3 bases: TGTGCCAGCAGTTACTGGGACAGGGCCGCCGGGGAGCTGTTTTTT. This translates into CASSYWDRAAGELFF. This chain uses TRBV6-2 or TRBV6-3 with TRBJ2-2; the match to TRBD1 covers 9 bases. Trimming cost V 1 base and J 6 bases; bases outside gene matches: 3. This CDR3 contains 15 residues. Germline CDR1 MNHEY, CDR2 SVGEGT.

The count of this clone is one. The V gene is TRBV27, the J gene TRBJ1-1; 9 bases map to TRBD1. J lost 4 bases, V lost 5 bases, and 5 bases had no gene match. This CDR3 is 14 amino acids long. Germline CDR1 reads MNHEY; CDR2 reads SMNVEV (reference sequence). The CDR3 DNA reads TGTGCCAGCAGTCACCGGGACAGGGCCACTGAAGCTTTCTTT. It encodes CASSHRDRATEAFF.